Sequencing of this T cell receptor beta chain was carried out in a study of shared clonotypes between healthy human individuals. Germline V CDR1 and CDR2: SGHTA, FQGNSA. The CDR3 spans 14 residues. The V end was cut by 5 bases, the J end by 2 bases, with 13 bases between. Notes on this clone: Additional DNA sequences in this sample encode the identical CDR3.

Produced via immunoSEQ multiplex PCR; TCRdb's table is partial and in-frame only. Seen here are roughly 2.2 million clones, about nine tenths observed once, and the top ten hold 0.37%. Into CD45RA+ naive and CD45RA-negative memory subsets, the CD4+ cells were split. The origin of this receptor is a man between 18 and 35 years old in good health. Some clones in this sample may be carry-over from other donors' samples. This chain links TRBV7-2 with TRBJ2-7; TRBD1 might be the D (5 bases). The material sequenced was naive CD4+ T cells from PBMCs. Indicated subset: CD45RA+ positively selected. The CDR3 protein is CASSLQGITYEQYF. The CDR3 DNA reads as TGTGCCAGCAGCCTCCAGGGTATTACCTACGAGCAGTACTTC.